The T cell receptor (beta chain) under discussion was sequenced for a study of identical twins. The CDR3 is 14 amino acids. The V gene's germline CDR1 is SEHNR and CDR2 FQNEAQ (reference sequence). V shed 8 bases and J shed 3 bases, with 14 bases lying between them. In TCRdb, the 5' RACE reads were re-called with MiXCR into one record per CDR3 protein. Of roughly 770,000 distinct CDR3 sequences listed, 15% to 20% are singletons. Regarding the study as a whole: Sequences that were out-of-frame, alpha and twin-shared displayed an excess of low generation probability.

This clonotype was counted only a few times. Its antigen is not identified. This same sample was also part of a study on T cells expressing NK-cell markers.

This rearrangement joins TRBV7-9 to TRBJ1-5, with unresolved D. The TCR sequence derives from a woman aged 18-29 years in good health. Sample: PBMCs. The CDR3 loop reads CASQDRGSNQPQHF. The CDR3 DNA is TGTGCCAGCCAGGATCGGGGTTCCAATCAGCCCCAGCATTTT.